The source of this T cell receptor (beta chain) is a study of blood T cell repertoires in COVID-19. The protocol was immunoSEQ multiplex PCR, while the TCRdb copy is restricted to in-frame clones and leaves out a portion. The sample carries approximately 130,000 clones, 75% to 90% recorded once. What was sequenced was peripheral blood. The clonotype originates from a human donor in a cohort sampled during active COVID-19.

This CDR3 is CATMQGGRTEAFF. The CDR3 DNA reads TGTGCCACCATGCAGGGAGGGCGCACTGAAGCTTTCTTT. The genes are TRBV24-1 and TRBJ1-1; D possibly corresponds to TRBD1 (5 bases). The CDR3 is made up of 13 amino acids. Germline loops: CDR1 KGHDR, CDR2 SFDVKD. V lost 8 bases and J lost 4, with 13 bases in between.